This T cell receptor (beta chain) was identified during a study of identical twins. A universal primer site was created by template switching, with the cDNA bearing unique molecular identifiers. TCRdb reprocessed the 5' RACE reads via MiXCR and lists one record per CDR3 protein. Of about 550,000 distinct CDR3 sequences in the sample, around 22% are singletons; the top ten hold 0.4% to 0.6%. The CDR3 length is 16 residues. With V trimmed by 0 bases and J by 8 bases, 8 bases remained unmatched. Germline V gene data show CDR1 as KGHDR and CDR2 as SFDVKD. General study findings and limits: Twins shared beta out-of-frame sequences in excess, but this excess was weaker. These conclusions were based on statistical analysis (cross-sectional, not following the same donors).

Turning to this clonotype: The antigen remains unidentified.

Another study also made use of these data, one on yellow fever vaccine responses in identical twins.

The V and J genes are TRBV24-1 and TRBJ2-1, with 8 bases that match TRBD2. The source material was CD4+ T cells sorted from blood. This TCR came from a woman aged 18-29 years in good health. CDR3 region: CATSDLGTRGKDEQFF. As DNA, the CDR3 is TGTGCCACCAGTGATTTGGGGACTAGAGGGAAGGATGAGCAGTTCTTC.